Listed below are T cell receptor beta chains from one sample, sequenced in a study of metastatic and nonmetastatic thyroid tumors. From the PCR reads, TCRdb re-called clones with MiXCR. The data contain about 32,000 clones, 7% to 9% of them seen just once; the ten biggest clones take up around 45%. The sample consisted of blood. The receptors derive from a female donor with papillary thyroid cancer or a benign thyroid nodule (not recorded which). Some clones in this sample may be carry-over from other donors' samples. The CDR3 runs from the conserved cysteine through the conserved F or W. D genes are given only for firm matches. Size tells how often a clone was seen (once, few, many) or the class of an expanded clone, and some rows leave it out.

TRBJ1-1 TRBV18 TRBD1 many CASSPLGQGKAAFF TGTGCCAGCTCACCTCTCGGACAGGGGAAAGCGGCTTTCTTT
TRBJ1-5 TRBV12-3/TRBV12-4 - many CASSLGMWPQHF TGTGCCAGCAGTTTGGGGATGTGGCCCCAGCATTTT
TRBJ2-7 TRBV6-1 TRBD2 many CASSSDGGGLYEQYF TGTGCCAGCAGCTCCGACGGGGGGGGACTCTACGAGCAGTACTTC
TRBJ2-5 TRBV7-2 - many CASSFRKTQYF TGTGCCAGCAGCTTTCGGAAGACCCAGTACTTC
TRBJ1-1 TRBV11-3 - many CASSERGLLTEAFF TGTGCCAGCAGCGAAAGGGGTCTGCTAACTGAAGCTTTCTTT
TRBJ2-4 TRBV4-1 - many CASSPLPGDAKNIQYF TGCGCCAGCAGTCCTCTTCCTGGGGATGCCAAAAACATTCAGTACTTC
TRBJ2-1 TRBV11-2 TRBD2 - CASSSGLAGGSGEQFF TGTGCCAGCAGTTCGGGACTAGCGGGGGGTTCTGGGGAGCAGTTCTTC
TRBJ2-5 TRBV5-1 TRBD2 many CASSLVAGGLRETQYF TGCGCCAGCAGCTTGGTTGCGGGGGGGCTGAGAGAGACCCAGTACTTC
TRBJ1-2 TRBV6-1 - many CASSEGTAANYGYTF TGTGCCAGCAGTGAGGGAACAGCTGCTAACTATGGCTACACCTTC
TRBJ1-2 TRBV4-1 - many CASSQAGYGYTF TGCGCCAGCAGCCAAGCAGGGTATGGCTACACCTTC
TRBJ1-1 TRBV25-1 - many CASREGWAEAFF TGTGCCAGCCGTGAAGGGTGGGCTGAAGCTTTCTTT
TRBJ1-5 TRBV11-1 - many CASSLGAGPEGNQPQHF TGTGCCAGCAGCTTAGGGGCGGGTCCCGAGGGCAATCAGCCCCAGCATTTT
TRBJ2-1 TRBV12-3/TRBV12-4 TRBD2 many CASSLVAGVRNEQFF TGTGCCAGCAGTTTAGTCGCGGGAGTTCGTAATGAGCAGTTCTTC
TRBJ1-1 TRBV10-2 - many CASRDRTEAFF TGCGCCAGCAGGGATCGCACTGAAGCTTTCTTT